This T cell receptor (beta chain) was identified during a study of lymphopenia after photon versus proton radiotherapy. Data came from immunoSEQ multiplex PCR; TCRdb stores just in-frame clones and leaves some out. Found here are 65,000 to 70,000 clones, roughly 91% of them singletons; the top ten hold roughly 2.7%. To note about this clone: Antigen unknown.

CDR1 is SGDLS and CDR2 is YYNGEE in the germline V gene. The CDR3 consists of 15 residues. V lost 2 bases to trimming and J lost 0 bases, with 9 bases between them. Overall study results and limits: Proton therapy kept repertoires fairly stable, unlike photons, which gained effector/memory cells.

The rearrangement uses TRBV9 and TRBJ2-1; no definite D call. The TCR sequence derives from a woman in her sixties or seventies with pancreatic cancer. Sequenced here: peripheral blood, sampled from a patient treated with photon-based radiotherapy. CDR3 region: CASSVGDSSYNEQFF. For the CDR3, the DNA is TGTGCCAGCAGCGTTGGTGATAGCTCCTACAATGAGCAGTTCTTC.